This is a list of T cell receptor beta chains from one sample in a study of cytomegalovirus exposure and HLA in healthy donors. The data were produced by immunoSEQ multiplex PCR, yet TCRdb's version contains in-frame clones alone and is incomplete. The data contain 120,000 to 150,000 clones, 64% of them singletons. The sample consisted of PBMCs. Receptors were obtained from a woman aged 30 to 39 in good health and CMV-seropositive. The CDR3 runs from the conserved cysteine through the conserved F or W. D genes are given only for firm matches. Size tells how often a clone was seen (once, few, many) or the class of an expanded clone, and some rows leave it out.

j_call d_call v_call clone_size cdr3_nt cdr3_aa
TRBJ1-1 . TRBV30 . TGCGCCTGGACGGGTACTGAAGCTTTCTTT CAWTGTEAFF
TRBJ1-2 TRBD1 TRBV4-1 . TGCGCCAGCAGTCGGGACAGAGACACAAGAAACTATGGCTACACCTTC CASSRDRDTRNYGYTF
TRBJ1-2 TRBD1 TRBV9 . TGTGCCAGCAGCGTAGGGGACAGGGGGACCTATGGCTACACCTTC CASSVGDRGTYGYTF
TRBJ1-1 . TRBV6-4 . TGTGCCAGCAGTGCTACGGGGAACACTGAAGCTTTCTTT CASSATGNTEAFF
TRBJ2-7 TRBD1 TRBV2 . TGTGCCAGCAGTTACGATTGGACAGGAGCCTACGAGCAGTACTTC CASSYDWTGAYEQYF
TRBJ2-3 TRBD1 TRBV5-4 . TGTGCCAGCAGGGACAGGGGGGATACGCAGTATTTT CASRDRGDTQYF
TRBJ2-5 . TRBV5-5 . TGTGCCAGCAGCTTGGCCAGGCAGGACGGAGGGGTGACCCAGTACTTC CASSLARQDGGVTQYF
TRBJ2-3 TRBD2 TRBV19 . TGTGCCAGTAGTCTCACTAGCGGGAGGTCCACCCATACGCAGTATTTT CASSLTSGRSTHTQYF
TRBJ1-1 . TRBV28 . TGTGCCAGCAGTCAGCCGGGCAGGGGAACTGAAGCTTTCTTT CASSQPGRGTEAFF
TRBJ2-1 . TRBV7-9 few TGTGCCAGCAGCTTGCTCCCTAGTATGGATGAGCAGTTCTTC CASSLLPSMDEQFF
TRBJ2-7 . TRBV10-3 . TGTGCCATCAGTGAAAGAGACTACGAGCAGTACTTC CAISERDYEQYF
TRBJ1-1 . TRBV5-1 few TGCGCCAGCAGCTTATGGGGAGGGGACACTGAAGCTTTCTTT CASSLWGGDTEAFF
TRBJ2-7 . TRBV27 . TGTGCCAGCATCGATCGAGTCACCCCGGACTCCTTCCGCGAGCAGTACTTC CASIDRVTPDSFREQYF
TRBJ1-1 TRBD1 TRBV7-9 . TGTGCCAGCAGACAGGGGGTGGCGAACACTGAAGCTTTCTTT CASRQGVANTEAFF